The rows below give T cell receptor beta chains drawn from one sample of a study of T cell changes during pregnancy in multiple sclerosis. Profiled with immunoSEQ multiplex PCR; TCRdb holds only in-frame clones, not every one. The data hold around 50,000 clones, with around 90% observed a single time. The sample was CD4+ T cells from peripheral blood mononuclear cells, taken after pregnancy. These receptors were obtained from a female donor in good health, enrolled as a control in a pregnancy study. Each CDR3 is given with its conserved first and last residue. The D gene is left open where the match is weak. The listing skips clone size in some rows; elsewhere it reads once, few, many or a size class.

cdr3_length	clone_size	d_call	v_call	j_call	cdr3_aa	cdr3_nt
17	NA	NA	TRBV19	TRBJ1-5	CASSIGGRAYSNQPQHF	TGTGCCAGTAGTATCGGTGGCAGGGCCTATAGCAATCAGCCCCAGCATTTT
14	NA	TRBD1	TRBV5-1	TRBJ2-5	CASSLAPGGETQYF	TGCGCCAGCAGCTTGGCCCCAGGGGGAGAGACCCAGTACTTC
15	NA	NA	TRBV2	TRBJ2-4	CASSEMGPPKNIQYF	TGTGCCAGCAGTGAAATGGGCCCCCCCAAAAACATTCAGTACTTC
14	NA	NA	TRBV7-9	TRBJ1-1	CASSLNHRNTEAFF	TGTGCCAGCAGCTTAAACCACAGGAACACTGAAGCTTTCTTT
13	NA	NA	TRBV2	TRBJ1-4	CASSGGRREKLFF	TGTGCCAGCAGTGGGGGGAGGCGTGAAAAACTGTTTTTT
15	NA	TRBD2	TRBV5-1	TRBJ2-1	CASSLGAGDYNEQFF	TGCGCCAGCAGCTTGGGAGCGGGGGACTACAATGAGCAGTTCTTC
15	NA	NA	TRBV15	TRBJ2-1	CATGEQGSPYNEQFF	TGTGCCACCGGGGAACAGGGATCGCCCTACAATGAGCAGTTCTTC
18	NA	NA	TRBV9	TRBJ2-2	CASSARGLRTRKSGELFF	TGTGCCAGCAGCGCAAGGGGATTGAGGACCCGCAAGTCCGGGGAGCTGTTTTTT
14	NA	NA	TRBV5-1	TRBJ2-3	CASSEMDYADTQYF	TGCGCCAGCAGCGAGATGGACTACGCAGATACGCAGTATTTT
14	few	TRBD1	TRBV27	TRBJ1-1	CASSRGQFDTEAFF	TGTGCCAGCAGTAGGGGACAGTTCGACACTGAAGCTTTCTTT
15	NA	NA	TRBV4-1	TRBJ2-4	CASSHTGGAKNIQYF	TGCGCCAGCAGCCACACGGGGGGCGCCAAAAACATTCAGTACTTC
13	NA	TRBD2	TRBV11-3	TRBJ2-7	CAKIAGVIREQYF	TGTGCCAAAATAGCGGGTGTAATAAGGGAGCAGTACTTC
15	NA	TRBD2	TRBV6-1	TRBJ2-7	CASSNSGGFSYEQYF	TGTGCCAGCAGTAATAGCGGGGGGTTCTCCTACGAGCAGTACTTC
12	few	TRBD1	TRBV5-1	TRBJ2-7	CASRGTGDEQYF	TGCGCCAGCAGAGGGACAGGGGACGAGCAGTACTTC
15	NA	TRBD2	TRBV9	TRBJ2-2	CASSPSGGSSGELFF	TGTGCCAGCAGTCCTAGCGGGGGGAGCTCCGGGGAGCTGTTTTTT
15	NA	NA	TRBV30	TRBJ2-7	CAWSVPGRVVSGQYF	TGTGCCTGGAGTGTACCGGGCAGGGTGGTTTCGGGGCAGTACTTC
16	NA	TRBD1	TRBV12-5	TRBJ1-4	CASGTGGSVDREKLFF	TGTGCTAGTGGCACAGGGGGCTCGGTGGATCGAGAAAAACTGTTTTTT
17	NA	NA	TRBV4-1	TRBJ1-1	CASGGGPRGGPNTEAFF	TGCGCCAGCGGCGGGGGCCCCAGAGGGGGTCCGAACACTGAAGCTTTCTTT
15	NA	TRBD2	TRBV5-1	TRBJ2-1	CASSSGLAGVNEQFF	TGCGCCAGCAGCTCCGGACTAGCTGGCGTCAATGAGCAGTTCTTC
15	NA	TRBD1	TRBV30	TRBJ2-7	CAWSHPGTGAYEQYF	TGTGCCTGGAGCCATCCCGGGACAGGAGCCTACGAGCAGTACTTC
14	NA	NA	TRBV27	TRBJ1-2	CASSKVAGRHGYTF	TGTGCCAGCAGTAAAGTGGCGGGTAGGCATGGCTACACCTTC
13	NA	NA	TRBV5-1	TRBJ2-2	CASSFYRAGELFF	TGCGCCAGCAGCTTCTACAGGGCCGGGGAGCTGTTTTTT
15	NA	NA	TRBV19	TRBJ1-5	CASSIDSGSNQPQHF	TGTGCCAGTAGTATAGATTCAGGGAGCAATCAGCCCCAGCATTTT
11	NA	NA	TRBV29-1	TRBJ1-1	CSARGETEAFF	TGCAGCGCCCGAGGAGAGACTGAAGCTTTCTTT
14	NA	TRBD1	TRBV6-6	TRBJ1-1	CASRATGVGTEAFF	TGTGCCAGCAGAGCGACAGGGGTCGGCACTGAAGCTTTCTTT
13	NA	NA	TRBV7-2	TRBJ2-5	CASSLELQETQYF	TGTGCCAGCAGCTTAGAACTCCAAGAGACCCAGTACTTC
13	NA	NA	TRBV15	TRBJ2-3	CATSRDHTDTQYF	TGTGCCACCAGCAGAGACCACACAGATACGCAGTATTTT
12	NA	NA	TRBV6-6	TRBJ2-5	CASTGQKETQYF	TGTGCCAGCACTGGGCAAAAAGAGACCCAGTACTTC
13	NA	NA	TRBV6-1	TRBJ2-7	CASSAWGLYEQYF	TGTGCCAGCAGTGCATGGGGGCTCTACGAGCAGTACTTC
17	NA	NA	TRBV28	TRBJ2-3	CASSLRKGVVRTDTQYF	TGTGCCAGCAGTTTGAGAAAGGGGGTAGTTCGGACAGATACGCAGTATTTT
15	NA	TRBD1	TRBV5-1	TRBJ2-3	CASSSGQGTTDTQYF	TGCGCCAGCAGCTCCGGACAGGGGACCACAGATACGCAGTATTTT
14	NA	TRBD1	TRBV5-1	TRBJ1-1	CASSGGQPNTEAFF	TGCGCCAGCAGCGGGGGACAGCCGAACACTGAAGCTTTCTTT
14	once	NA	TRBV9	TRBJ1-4	CASSVGQSNEKLFF	TGTGCCAGCAGCGTCGGACAGTCTAATGAAAAACTGTTTTTT
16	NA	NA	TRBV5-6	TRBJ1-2	CASSFATGPRFYGYTF	TGTGCCAGCAGCTTTGCCACAGGGCCCCGTTTCTATGGCTACACCTTC
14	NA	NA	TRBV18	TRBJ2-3	CASSPPATQLTQYF	TGTGCCAGCTCACCCCCGGCCACACAGCTTACGCAGTATTTT
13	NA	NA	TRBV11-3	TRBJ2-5	CASSLTVRETQYF	TGTGCCAGCAGCTTAACGGTTCGAGAGACCCAGTACTTC
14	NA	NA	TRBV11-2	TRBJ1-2	CASSLDAGMWGYTF	TGTGCCAGCAGCTTAGATGCAGGGATGTGGGGCTACACCTTC
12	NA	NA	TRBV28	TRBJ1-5	CASNPGKQPQHF	TGTGCCAGCAACCCGGGAAAACAGCCCCAGCATTTT
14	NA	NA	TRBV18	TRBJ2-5	CASSPPGGRETQYF	TGTGCCAGCTCACCACCAGGAGGTCGGGAGACCCAGTACTTC
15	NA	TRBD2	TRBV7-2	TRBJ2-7	CASSSRSSGSYEQYF	TGTGCCAGCAGCTCCCGAAGTAGCGGGAGCTACGAGCAGTACTTC
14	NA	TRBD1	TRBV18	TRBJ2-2	CASYTGVGTGELFF	TGTGCCAGCTATACAGGGGTCGGCACCGGGGAGCTGTTTTTT